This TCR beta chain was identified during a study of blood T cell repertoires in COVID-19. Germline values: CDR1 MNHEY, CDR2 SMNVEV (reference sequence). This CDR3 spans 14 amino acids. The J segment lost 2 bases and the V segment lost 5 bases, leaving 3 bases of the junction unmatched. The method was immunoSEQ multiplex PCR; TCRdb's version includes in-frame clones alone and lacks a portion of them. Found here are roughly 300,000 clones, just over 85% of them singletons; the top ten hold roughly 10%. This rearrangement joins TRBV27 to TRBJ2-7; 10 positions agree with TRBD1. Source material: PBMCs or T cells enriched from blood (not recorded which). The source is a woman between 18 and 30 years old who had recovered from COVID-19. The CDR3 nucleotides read TGTGCCAGCAGTGCCGGGACAGGGGCCTACGAGCAGTACTTC. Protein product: CASSAGTGAYEQYF.